The clone carrying this TCR beta chain was seen a handful of times. No antigen is known for it. 60 Vbeta and 13 Jbeta primers were used in PCR. Method: immunoSEQ multiplex PCR; TCRdb's copy keeps in-frame clones and lacks some. Among around 100,000 clones listed, around 80% were seen once. Per the germline V gene, CDR1 is MGHRA and CDR2 is YSYEKL. There are 15 residues in the CDR3. V lost 2 bases, J lost 3 bases, and 7 bases stayed unmatched. The record originates from a study of cytomegalovirus exposure and HLA in healthy donors. Overall study results and limits: As a later analysis showed, several of the most significant clusters appeared to be linked to common viral pathogens. TCR beta chain V- and J-gene trimming was linked, in a later analysis, to a missense variant in DCLRE1C. There were some public TCRs occurring in many donors, but most TCR sequences were rare.

The J gene is TRBJ2-7, the V gene TRBV4-1, with 7 bases fitting TRBD2. Input material: PBMCs. This sequence originates from a woman between 40 and 50 years old in good health and CMV-seronegative. The CDR3 nucleotides are TGCGCCAGCAGCCAACCAGGACTAGAGAACTACGAGCAGTACTTC. Its translation is CASSQPGLENYEQYF.